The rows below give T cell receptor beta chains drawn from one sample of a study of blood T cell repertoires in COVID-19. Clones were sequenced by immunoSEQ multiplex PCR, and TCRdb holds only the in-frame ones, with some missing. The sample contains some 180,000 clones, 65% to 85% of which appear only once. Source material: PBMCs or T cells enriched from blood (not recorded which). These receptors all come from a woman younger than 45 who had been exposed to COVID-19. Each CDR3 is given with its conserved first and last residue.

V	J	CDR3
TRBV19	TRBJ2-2	CASRGTGVVGELFF
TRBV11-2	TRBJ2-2	CASSKRQGISTGELFF
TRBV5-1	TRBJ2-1	CASNLGTRVIGWRGNEQFF
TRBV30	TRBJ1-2	CAWSQNPDYGYTF
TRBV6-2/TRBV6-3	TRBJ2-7	CASSYRGGTGAREQYF
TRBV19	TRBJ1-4	CASNTPRANEKLFF
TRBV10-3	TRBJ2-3	CAICEGGRTDTQYF
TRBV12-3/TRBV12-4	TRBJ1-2	CASRPQGMGGYTF
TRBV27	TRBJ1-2	CATRRDSYGYTF
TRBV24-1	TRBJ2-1	CATETKRGGRDEQFF
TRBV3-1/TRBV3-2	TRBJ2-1	CASSQGLVVEQFF
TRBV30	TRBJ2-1	CAWGSTGGWYEQFF
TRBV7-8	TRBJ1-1	CASSPYRGDRFF
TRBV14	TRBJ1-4	CASSQGGQAREKLFF
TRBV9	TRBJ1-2	CASSPRGALNGYTF
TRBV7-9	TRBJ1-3	CASSFNAGEAGNTIYF
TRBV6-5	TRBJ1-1	CASRVTGGTEAFF
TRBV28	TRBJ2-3	CASSWGRGTDTQYF
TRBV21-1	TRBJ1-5	CASEPGQQPQHF
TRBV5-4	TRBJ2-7	CASSLKGGTYEQYF
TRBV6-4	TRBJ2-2	CASSDSSGNTGELFF
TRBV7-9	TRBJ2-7	CASSLGGTAAYEQYF
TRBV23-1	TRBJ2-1	CASSHPIGTSGVNEQFF
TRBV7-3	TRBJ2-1	CASSLTLQRFNEQFF
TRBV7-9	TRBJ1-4	CASSLTATNEKLFF
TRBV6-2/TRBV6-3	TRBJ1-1	CASSYYRADTEAFF
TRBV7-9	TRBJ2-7	CASSGQGKTSYEQYF
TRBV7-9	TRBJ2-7	CASSGLRTGSSYEQYF
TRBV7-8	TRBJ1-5	CASSSDSFNQPQHF